This TCR beta chain was sequenced in a study of control samples from healthy donors and cancer patients. Germline V gene sequence: CDR1 SNHLY, CDR2 FYNNEI. The CDR3 covers 14 residues. V dropped 6 bases and J dropped 8 bases, with 17 bases sitting between them. Repertoires were generated with immunoSEQ multiplex PCR, while TCRdb's copy carries only in-frame clones and drops some. The profile shows 100,000 to 150,000 clones, around 94% of them singletons. This clone was seen once. The sequence derives from an elderly man with head and neck cancer. The V call is TRBV2, the J call TRBJ1-5, with D maybe TRBD1 (6 bases). Sequencing used PBMCs. CDR3 bases: TGTGCCAGCAGAAAGGGGGGACTCTTGGAGCCCCAGCATTTT. Its translation: CASRKGGLLEPQHF. Full variable domain (rest looked up from reference TRBV2 and TRBJ1-5): EPEVTQTPSHQVTQMGQEVILRCVPISNHLYFYWYRQILGQKVEFLVSFYNNEISEKSEIFDDQFSVERPDGSNFTLKIRSTKLEDSAMYFCASRKGGLLEPQHFGDGTRLSIL.